This T cell receptor (beta chain) came from a study of T cell clonality in common variable immunodeficiency. Regarding the study as a whole: Reportedly, TCR beta sequences from common variable immunodeficiency showed fewer deletions and N-nucleotide insertions. What drives increased CVID clonality needs T cell subpopulation sequencing.

The data were produced by immunoSEQ multiplex PCR, yet TCRdb's version contains in-frame clones alone and is incomplete. Recorded here are roughly 48,000 clones, with no singletons, and the ten leading clones hold about 3.4%. The trim removed 4 bases at V and 4 bases at J, leaving 11 bases unmatched. This CDR3 comprises 15 residues. Germline V CDR1 and CDR2: DFQATT, SNEGSKA (reference sequence). This clone was seen repeatedly, ten times or more. What it binds is not known. The read comes to an end 3 residues before the CDR3 does, leaving the germline J gene to fill in the end. The sequenced sample was peripheral blood mononuclear cells. The chain carries TRBV20-1 and TRBJ2-7; the match to TRBD1 covers 9 bases. The clonotype comes from a person between 18 and 75 years old in good health. The CDR3 DNA, read in part, is TGCAGTGCTACCTCCGGGACAGGGCCCCTATACGAG. This gives the protein CSATSGTGPLYE. The whole CDR3 is CSATSGTGPLYEQYF.